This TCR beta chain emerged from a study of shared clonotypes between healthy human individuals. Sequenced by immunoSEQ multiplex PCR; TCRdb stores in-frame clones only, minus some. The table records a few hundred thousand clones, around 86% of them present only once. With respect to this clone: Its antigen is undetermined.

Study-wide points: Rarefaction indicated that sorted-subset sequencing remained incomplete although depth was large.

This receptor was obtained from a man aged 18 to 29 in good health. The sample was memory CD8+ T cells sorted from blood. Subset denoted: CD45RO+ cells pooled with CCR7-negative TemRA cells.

The chain's CDR3 is CASSQEGGRYLFF. The CDR3 region has the DNA TGCGCCAGCAGCCAAGAAGGAGGACGTTATCTGTTTTTT. The gene calls are TRBV4-3 and TRBJ1-4; D uncertain. The V gene lost 0 bases and the J gene lost 14 bases, with 13 bases spanning the gap. CDR1 and CDR2 from the germline V gene are LGHNA and YSLEER. The CDR3 is 13 residues long.